A selection of T cell receptor beta chains follows, all from one sample in a study of OX40 agonist ivuxolimab in advanced cancers. The protocol was immunoSEQ multiplex PCR, while the TCRdb copy is restricted to in-frame clones and leaves out a portion. The sample contains 53,000 or so clones, roughly 89% of which appear only once. The sample here was CD4+ or CD8+ T cells sorted from blood, taken in a trial of the OX40 agonist ivuxolimab. The origin of the receptors is an adult with an advanced solid tumor such as melanoma, head and neck, liver or kidney cancer. Each CDR3 is given without its conserved first and last residue. The order of the fields is J gene, D gene, V gene, CDR3 protein. A D gene is named only where the DNA matches it firmly.

J gene: TRBJ1-5
D gene: TRBD1
V gene: TRBV28
CDR3 protein: ASTGTAYSNQPQH

J gene: TRBJ2-2
D gene: NA
V gene: TRBV30
CDR3 protein: ACSRGFTGNTGELF

J gene: TRBJ2-7
D gene: TRBD1
V gene: TRBV2
CDR3 protein: ASLRDRGSYEQY

J gene: TRBJ1-2
D gene: NA
V gene: TRBV4-2
CDR3 protein: ASSQRQGRGSDGYT

J gene: TRBJ2-7
D gene: TRBD1
V gene: TRBV18
CDR3 protein: ASSLLRSDRAGQY

J gene: TRBJ2-3
D gene: NA
V gene: TRBV7-2
CDR3 protein: ASSLDGRGTQY

J gene: TRBJ1-2
D gene: NA
V gene: TRBV5-6
CDR3 protein: ASSPDGDGYT

J gene: TRBJ1-5
D gene: NA
V gene: TRBV6-5
CDR3 protein: ASSSSDMGRTQH

J gene: TRBJ2-5
D gene: TRBD1
V gene: TRBV13
CDR3 protein: ASSLDRQETQY

J gene: TRBJ2-1
D gene: TRBD1
V gene: TRBV5-1
CDR3 protein: ASSELAGGNEQF

J gene: TRBJ2-7
D gene: NA
V gene: TRBV4-1
CDR3 protein: ASSQEGGGKN

J gene: TRBJ2-4
D gene: NA
V gene: TRBV19
CDR3 protein: ASSGQGGLAKNIQY

J gene: TRBJ2-6
D gene: NA
V gene: TRBV29-1
CDR3 protein: SVAGYGANVLT

J gene: TRBJ2-7
D gene: NA
V gene: TRBV5-1
CDR3 protein: ASSLADRLYYEQY

J gene: TRBJ1-5
D gene: TRBD1
V gene: TRBV27
CDR3 protein: ASSLRQGGGQPQH

J gene: TRBJ2-3
D gene: NA
V gene: TRBV18
CDR3 protein: ASSPTPDTQY

J gene: TRBJ2-5
D gene: NA
V gene: TRBV4-2
CDR3 protein: ASSQDFPGREETQY

J gene: TRBJ1-6
D gene: NA
V gene: TRBV6-5
CDR3 protein: ASSDFGSPLH

J gene: TRBJ1-5
D gene: TRBD1
V gene: TRBV7-2
CDR3 protein: ASSSLRQGGQPQH

J gene: TRBJ1-6
D gene: NA
V gene: TRBV7-6
CDR3 protein: ASSLDAGPYNSPLH

J gene: TRBJ1-1
D gene: NA
V gene: TRBV28
CDR3 protein: ASSLWGFGRVVENTEAF

J gene: TRBJ1-2
D gene: TRBD1
V gene: TRBV18
CDR3 protein: ASSEKDREAGYT

J gene: TRBJ2-5
D gene: NA
V gene: TRBV5-1
CDR3 protein: ASSLGLRKETQY

J gene: TRBJ2-1
D gene: NA
V gene: TRBV4-3
CDR3 protein: ASSPLGPGLHNEQF

J gene: TRBJ1-2
D gene: NA
V gene: TRBV2
CDR3 protein: ASSLPGRYGYT

J gene: TRBJ2-5
D gene: TRBD1
V gene: TRBV5-6
CDR3 protein: ASSGLLHDRVGETQY

J gene: TRBJ1-5
D gene: NA
V gene: TRBV6-5
CDR3 protein: ASSRPGQPQH

J gene: TRBJ1-2
D gene: TRBD1
V gene: TRBV4-1
CDR3 protein: ASSQAGTGVGYGYT

J gene: TRBJ1-5
D gene: NA
V gene: TRBV2
CDR3 protein: ASSGGSSNQPQH